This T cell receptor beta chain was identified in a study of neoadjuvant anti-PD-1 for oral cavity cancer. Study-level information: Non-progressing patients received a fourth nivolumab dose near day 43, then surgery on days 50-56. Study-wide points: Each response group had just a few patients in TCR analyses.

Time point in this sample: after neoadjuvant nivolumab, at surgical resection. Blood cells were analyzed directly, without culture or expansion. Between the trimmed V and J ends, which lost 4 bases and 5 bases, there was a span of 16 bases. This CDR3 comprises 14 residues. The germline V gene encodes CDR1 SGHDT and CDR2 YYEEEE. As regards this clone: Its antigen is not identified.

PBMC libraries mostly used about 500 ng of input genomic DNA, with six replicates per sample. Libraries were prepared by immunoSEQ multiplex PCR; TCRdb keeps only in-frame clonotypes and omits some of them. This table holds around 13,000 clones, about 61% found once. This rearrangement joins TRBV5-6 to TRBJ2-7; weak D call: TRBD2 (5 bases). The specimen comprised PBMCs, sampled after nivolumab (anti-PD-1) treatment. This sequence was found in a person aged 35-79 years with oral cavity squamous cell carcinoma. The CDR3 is CASSPSGVRHEQYF. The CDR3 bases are TGTGCCAGCAGCCCTTCCGGGGTGAGGCACGAGCAGTACTTC.